This TCR beta chain was sequenced for a study of Graves' ophthalmopathy and Graves' hyperthyroidism. Background on the study: Peripheral blood sampling preceded any treatment and occurred at initial diagnosis.

Ten or more counts support this clonotype. Its target is unknown. General study findings and limits: The blood repertoire also included most expanded thyroid clonotypes above 0.001 frequency.

Other autoimmune diseases, uncontrolled infections, pregnancy or lactation led to the exclusion of patients. PBMCs stemmed from approximately 9.7 ml of fresh peripheral blood. With 5 bases removed from V and 3 bases from J, the gap between germline ends came to 10 bases. The germline CDR1 and CDR2 sequences are KGHSH and LQKENI. The CDR3 has 13 amino acids. Transcripts of RNA were the source for amplifying TCR beta CDR3 regions. The first round was an RT-PCR with HTBI primers, and the second round was a multiplex PCR. A single record per CDR3 protein comes from TCRdb applying MiXCR to the multiplex PCR reads. The table includes 680,000 or so distinct CDR3 sequences, 20% to 25% detected once.

The sequencing sample was made of peripheral blood. This TCR was recovered from a woman aged 18-29 years with stable Graves' hyperthyroidism. Some clones in this sample may be carry-over from other donors' samples. The chain joins TRBV18 to TRBJ1-1; D is uncertain. The CDR3 DNA sequence: TGTGCCAGCTCAGTTAATGGAGACACTGAAGCTTTCTTT. Translating gives CASSVNGDTEAFF.